This T cell receptor beta chain was obtained from a study of Tregs in tolerant kidney transplant recipients. Repertoires were generated with immunoSEQ multiplex PCR, while TCRdb's copy carries only in-frame clones and drops some. This repertoire shows about 100,000 clones, roughly 93% found once; its top ten account for 0.35% to 0.55%. Notes on this clone: Its antigen is still unknown.

Notes on the study in general: Some patients' samples used different primers over time, so nucleotide sequences weren't comparable. Biological reproducibility was not directly addressed in this study. Expanding Tregs on activated donor B cells appeared to best identify donor-specific TCRbeta clones.

V lost 4 bases to trimming and J lost 8 bases; unmatched junction nucleotides: 8. CDR3 length equals 15 residues. The germline gives CDR1 SGHTA, CDR2 FQGNSA. Thawed PBMCs were FACS-sorted into unstimulated CD4+CD25+CD127- regulatory T cells, CD4+CD25- non-regulatory cells, CD4 and CD8 cells. The specimen comprised CD4+ T cells from blood, sampled before the transplant. The TCR comes from a human donor who received a combined kidney and bone marrow transplant. V gene TRBV7-2 combines with J gene TRBJ1-4, with TRBD1 matching 9 bases. The CDR3 here is CASSSTGGAWEKLFF. The DNA for the CDR3 is TGTGCCAGCAGCTCCACAGGGGGCGCCTGGGAAAAACTGTTTTTT.